This TCR beta chain appears in the sequencing data of a study of cytomegalovirus exposure and HLA in healthy donors. Study-wide context: Out of 350 to 400 genotyped donors, about 80% belonged to the Caucasian-associated ancestry cluster.

This CDR3 comprises 14 residues. Trimming cost V 5 bases and J 9 bases; bases outside gene matches: 5. Per the germline V gene, CDR1 is SGHVS and CDR2 is FNYEAQ. A single count supports this clone. Its antigen is unknown. Vbeta (60) and Jbeta (13) primers were used in the PCR. Repertoires were generated with immunoSEQ multiplex PCR, while TCRdb's copy carries only in-frame clones and drops some. Of roughly 180,000 clones in the sample, roughly 86% were seen once. Study-wide results and limits: The analysis excluded some indistinguishable V segments, including TRBV6-2 and TRBV6-3. The presence/absence work took it that sequencing depth was about the same across donors. A classifier reportedly called cytomegalovirus status with high sensitivity and specificity.

This receptor was taken from a girl under 18 in good health and CMV-seropositive. The rearrangement uses TRBV7-6 and TRBJ2-1, with 12 bases matching TRBD2. The sample consisted of PBMCs. CDR3 sequence (DNA): TGTGCCAGCAGCCTAATGACTAGCGGGAGTGAGCAGTTCTTC. This gives the protein CASSLMTSGSEQFF.